A selection of T cell receptor beta chains follows, all from one sample in a study of control samples from healthy donors and cancer patients. Some clones are missing from TCRdb's copy, which holds only in-frame ones; the method was immunoSEQ multiplex PCR. The data show 180,000 or so clones, 91% seen once. Sequences were obtained from blood. All receptors derive from a woman in her twenties or thirties in good health. The CDR3 runs from the conserved cysteine through the conserved F or W. The size entry is marked missing in some rows and otherwise reads once, few, many or a size class.

CDR3 length,clone size,V gene,J gene,CDR3 protein
14,once,TRBV27,TRBJ2-7,CASSQTGNIYEQYF
14,-,TRBV19,TRBJ1-5,CASSIGGSNQPQHF
15,-,TRBV19,TRBJ2-1,CASSTDRGQYNEQFF
14,-,TRBV5-1,TRBJ2-3,CASSWGWGTDTQYF
15,-,TRBV9,TRBJ1-4,CASSVGGARGEKLFF
12,-,TRBV28,TRBJ2-7,CASRKTPYEQYF
13,-,TRBV21-1,TRBJ1-1,CASRTTGDTEAFF
15,-,TRBV6-6,TRBJ2-1,CASSYRGSSYNEQFF
16,-,TRBV9,TRBJ2-3,CASSVGGRMITDTQYF
14,-,TRBV5-1,TRBJ2-3,CASSLAGRTDTQYF
13,-,TRBV7-2,TRBJ2-7,CASSLVSGYEQYF
14,-,TRBV2,TRBJ1-2,CASSDQGRTYGYTF
14,-,TRBV28,TRBJ2-7,CASRTGGSSYEQYF
13,-,TRBV9,TRBJ2-7,CASSVAGGVEQYF
14,-,TRBV18,TRBJ1-4,CASSPTGPREKLFF
13,few,TRBV12-3/TRBV12-4,TRBJ2-2,CASSTGVTGELFF
15,-,TRBV5-1,TRBJ2-7,CASSPGQGNYYEQYF
14,-,TRBV6-4,TRBJ2-1,CASSLLAGGAEQFF
17,-,TRBV6-2/TRBV6-3,TRBJ2-2,CASSYRVASGSTGELFF
14,-,TRBV7-9,TRBJ1-6,CASSTGQGNSPLHF